The sequence of this T cell receptor (beta chain) was determined in a study of blood T cell repertoires in COVID-19. Study background: Samples taken during acute and convalescent COVID-19 were collected in the United States, Italy and Spain.

After removal of 4 bases from V and 6 bases from J, the junction contained 12 bases not matched to a gene. CDR1 LGHNA and CDR2 YNFKEQ come from the germline V gene. This CDR3 is 16 amino acids long. How the authors handled the data: The authors estimated nucleated cell counts from reference gene primer amplification. Method: immunoSEQ multiplex PCR; TCRdb's copy keeps in-frame clones and lacks some. That table furnishes V, J and clone size, whereas the DNA furnished D and trimming. The data hold around 250,000 clones, with roughly 79% observed a single time. Cohort assignment relied on participant-reported clinical history. Recovery among Cohort 3 donors was established by two negative PCRs, clearance, or symptom resolution.

The chain has TRBV4-2 and TRBJ1-5, with 7 bases lining up with TRBD1. This sequence originates from a middle-aged man who had recovered from COVID-19. Sequenced input: PBMCs or T cells enriched from blood (not recorded which). The CDR3 DNA reads as TGTGCCAGCAGCCCCCACAGGGGAGATCCACGTCAGCCCCAGCATTTT. Protein product: CASSPHRGDPRQPQHF.